A selection of T cell receptor beta chains follows, all from one sample in a study of blood T cell repertoires in COVID-19. TCRdb keeps only in-frame clones here, not all; method: immunoSEQ multiplex PCR. Here the sample spans approximately 150,000 clones, roughly 84% being singletons. Material: peripheral blood. Every receptor here comes from a woman aged 45-65 years in a cohort sampled during active or convalescent COVID-19. Both conserved end residues are part of each CDR3. D genes are given only for firm matches. Clone size is given for some rows only: seen once, a few or many times, or a class if the clone is expanded.

j_call: TRBJ1-6; cdr3_length: 13; d_call: .; clone_size: few; v_call: TRBV6-5; cdr3_nt: TGTGCCAGCACATTGGGGGCGAGTTCACCCCTCCACTTT; cdr3_aa: CASTLGASSPLHF
j_call: TRBJ1-1; cdr3_length: 13; d_call: .; clone_size: .; v_call: TRBV11-3; cdr3_nt: TGTGCCAGCAGCTCTTACAGGAACACTGAAGCTTTCTTT; cdr3_aa: CASSSYRNTEAFF
j_call: TRBJ1-1; cdr3_length: 13; d_call: .; clone_size: .; v_call: TRBV5-1; cdr3_nt: TGCGCCAGCAGCTTACAGGGGAACACTGAAGCTTTCTTT; cdr3_aa: CASSLQGNTEAFF
j_call: TRBJ1-2; cdr3_length: 14; d_call: TRBD1; clone_size: .; v_call: TRBV14; cdr3_nt: TGTGCCAGCAGACGGACAGGGGGTAAGGATGGCTACACCTTC; cdr3_aa: CASRRTGGKDGYTF
j_call: TRBJ1-6; cdr3_length: 14; d_call: TRBD1; clone_size: .; v_call: TRBV14; cdr3_nt: TGTGCCAGCAGCTACAGGGGGTGGAATTCACCCCTCCACTTT; cdr3_aa: CASSYRGWNSPLHF
j_call: TRBJ1-2; cdr3_length: 14; d_call: .; clone_size: .; v_call: TRBV7-2; cdr3_nt: TGTGCCAGCAGCTTAGGGCCAGTCAACTATGGCTACACCTTC; cdr3_aa: CASSLGPVNYGYTF
j_call: TRBJ2-2; cdr3_length: 14; d_call: TRBD2; clone_size: .; v_call: TRBV2; cdr3_nt: TGTGCCAGCAAGACTAGCGGAAACACCGGGGAGCTGTTTTTT; cdr3_aa: CASKTSGNTGELFF
j_call: TRBJ1-3; cdr3_length: 17; d_call: .; clone_size: .; v_call: TRBV7-9; cdr3_nt: TGTGCCAGCAGCTTAGCCGGGGGGGCGAGCTCTGGAAACACCATATATTTT; cdr3_aa: CASSLAGGASSGNTIYF
j_call: TRBJ1-3; cdr3_length: 11; d_call: .; clone_size: .; v_call: TRBV3-1/TRBV3-2; cdr3_nt: TGTGCCAGCAGCCTAAGAAACACCATATATTTT; cdr3_aa: CASSLRNTIYF
j_call: TRBJ1-5; cdr3_length: 16; d_call: .; clone_size: many; v_call: TRBV1; cdr3_nt: TGCACCAGCAGCCAAGGATCAGGGGGCTCGGGTCAGCCCCAGCATTTT; cdr3_aa: CTSSQGSGGSGQPQHF
j_call: TRBJ2-7; cdr3_length: 14; d_call: .; clone_size: .; v_call: TRBV10-3; cdr3_nt: TGTGCCATCAGTGAGTCTCGGGACTCCTACGAGCAGTACTTC; cdr3_aa: CAISESRDSYEQYF
j_call: TRBJ1-1; cdr3_length: 16; d_call: .; clone_size: .; v_call: TRBV24-1; cdr3_nt: TGTGCCACCAGTGGCTACCCCAGAGGGAGGAACACTGAAGCTTTCTTT; cdr3_aa: CATSGYPRGRNTEAFF
j_call: TRBJ1-2; cdr3_length: 18; d_call: TRBD1; clone_size: few; v_call: TRBV4-1; cdr3_nt: TGCGCCAGCAGCCAACCGAGGACAGGCGCGCACGAGACTTATGGCTACACCTTC; cdr3_aa: CASSQPRTGAHETYGYTF
j_call: TRBJ1-1; cdr3_length: 14; d_call: TRBD1; clone_size: .; v_call: TRBV29-1; cdr3_nt: TGCAGCGTAAAGCCCCAGGGGGCGAACACTGAAGCTTTCTTT; cdr3_aa: CSVKPQGANTEAFF
j_call: TRBJ2-7; cdr3_length: 12; d_call: TRBD1; clone_size: .; v_call: TRBV18; cdr3_nt: TGTGCCAGCTCACGGGACAGATACGAGCAGTACTTC; cdr3_aa: CASSRDRYEQYF
j_call: TRBJ2-4; cdr3_length: 17; d_call: TRBD1; clone_size: .; v_call: TRBV7-6; cdr3_nt: TGTGCCAGCAGCTTAGCCCCAACGGACAGGGCGGAAAACATTCAGTACTTC; cdr3_aa: CASSLAPTDRAENIQYF
j_call: TRBJ1-5; cdr3_length: 16; d_call: TRBD1; clone_size: .; v_call: TRBV9; cdr3_nt: TGTGCCAGCAGCGCCGGGACAGGGGGAAGCAATCAGCCCCAGCATTTT; cdr3_aa: CASSAGTGGSNQPQHF
j_call: TRBJ2-5; cdr3_length: 16; d_call: TRBD1; clone_size: .; v_call: TRBV14; cdr3_nt: TGTGCCAGCAGCCCCACACCGACAGGGGTCCAAGAGACCCAGTACTTC; cdr3_aa: CASSPTPTGVQETQYF
j_call: TRBJ1-5; cdr3_length: 15; d_call: .; clone_size: .; v_call: TRBV19; cdr3_nt: TGTGCCAGTCAACAGGGCTTCTTTGGCAATCAGCCCCAGCATTTT; cdr3_aa: CASQQGFFGNQPQHF
j_call: TRBJ1-3; cdr3_length: 15; d_call: TRBD1; clone_size: .; v_call: TRBV28; cdr3_nt: TGTGCCAGCAGTTCCGGGACAGCCTCTGGAAACACCATATATTTT; cdr3_aa: CASSSGTASGNTIYF
j_call: TRBJ1-1; cdr3_length: 15; d_call: TRBD1; clone_size: .; v_call: TRBV18; cdr3_nt: TGTGCCAGCTCACCACGGGGCAGGGGGCATACTGAAGCTTTCTTT; cdr3_aa: CASSPRGRGHTEAFF
j_call: TRBJ1-2; cdr3_length: 14; d_call: .; clone_size: .; v_call: TRBV10-3; cdr3_nt: TGTGCCATCAGGGCTACAGAGGGGGACTATGGCTACACCTTC; cdr3_aa: CAIRATEGDYGYTF
j_call: TRBJ2-3; cdr3_length: 15; d_call: .; clone_size: .; v_call: TRBV11-2; cdr3_nt: TGTGCCAGCAGCCCCCGAGGGCCCTACACAGATACGCAGTATTTT; cdr3_aa: CASSPRGPYTDTQYF
j_call: TRBJ2-5; cdr3_length: 18; d_call: TRBD1; clone_size: .; v_call: TRBV4-3; cdr3_nt: TGCGCCAGCAGCCAAGAGGGCCCCGGACAGGGGGCAGGAGAGACCCAGTACTTC; cdr3_aa: CASSQEGPGQGAGETQYF
j_call: TRBJ1-2; cdr3_length: 17; d_call: .; clone_size: .; v_call: TRBV9; cdr3_nt: TGTGCCAGCAGCGCCCCCACGAGACAACCGTGGGACTATGGCTACACCTTC; cdr3_aa: CASSAPTRQPWDYGYTF
j_call: TRBJ1-4; cdr3_length: 18; d_call: .; clone_size: .; v_call: TRBV12-5; cdr3_nt: TGTGCTAGTGGTTTGGGGGCTTCGACGGATGCAACTAATGAAAAACTGTTTTTT; cdr3_aa: CASGLGASTDATNEKLFF
j_call: TRBJ2-3; cdr3_length: 17; d_call: TRBD1; clone_size: .; v_call: TRBV27; cdr3_nt: TGTGCCAGCAGTTTAACCTACGGGACAGGCTCCACAGATACGCAGTATTTT; cdr3_aa: CASSLTYGTGSTDTQYF
j_call: TRBJ1-1; cdr3_length: 14; d_call: .; clone_size: .; v_call: TRBV2; cdr3_nt: TGTGCCAGCAGTGGACGAACGGGGGGGTTCGAAGCTTTCTTT; cdr3_aa: CASSGRTGGFEAFF
j_call: TRBJ2-5; cdr3_length: 14; d_call: .; clone_size: .; v_call: TRBV3-1/TRBV3-2; cdr3_nt: TGTGCCAGCAGCCGAGAGACATCACAAGAGACCCAGTACTTC; cdr3_aa: CASSRETSQETQYF
j_call: TRBJ2-1; cdr3_length: 16; d_call: TRBD2; clone_size: .; v_call: TRBV3-1/TRBV3-2; cdr3_nt: TGTGCCAGCAGCTATCGCGGGGGGGGCTCCTACAATGAGCAGTTCTTC; cdr3_aa: CASSYRGGGSYNEQFF
j_call: TRBJ1-2; cdr3_length: 13; d_call: .; clone_size: .; v_call: TRBV12-3/TRBV12-4; cdr3_nt: TGTGCCAGCAGAGGACAATCCAACTATGGCTACACCTTC; cdr3_aa: CASRGQSNYGYTF
j_call: TRBJ2-1; cdr3_length: 17; d_call: .; clone_size: .; v_call: TRBV2; cdr3_nt: TGTGCCAGCGGGGAAACAGGGCTCACGTCCCTATACAATGAGCAGTTCTTC; cdr3_aa: CASGETGLTSLYNEQFF
j_call: TRBJ1-1; cdr3_length: 14; d_call: .; clone_size: few; v_call: TRBV2; cdr3_nt: TGTGCCAGCAGTGAACAGGGGTATAACACTGAAGCTTTCTTT; cdr3_aa: CASSEQGYNTEAFF
j_call: TRBJ1-1; cdr3_length: 12; d_call: .; clone_size: once; v_call: TRBV12-3/TRBV12-4; cdr3_nt: TGTGCCAGCAGTTTTCAAGCCACTGAAGCTTTCTTT; cdr3_aa: CASSFQATEAFF
j_call: TRBJ2-5; cdr3_length: 14; d_call: .; clone_size: .; v_call: TRBV18; cdr3_nt: TGTGCCAGCTCACGGTCCGGGGGCCAAGAGACCCAGTACTTC; cdr3_aa: CASSRSGGQETQYF
j_call: TRBJ2-3; cdr3_length: 16; d_call: TRBD2; clone_size: .; v_call: TRBV30; cdr3_nt: TGTGCCTGGAGTGTACGCACTAGCGGGTTTTCAGATACGCAGTATTTT; cdr3_aa: CAWSVRTSGFSDTQYF
j_call: TRBJ1-2; cdr3_length: 14; d_call: .; clone_size: .; v_call: TRBV5-6; cdr3_nt: TGTGCCAGCAGATTAGGAGGCGGGGACTATGGCTACACCTTC; cdr3_aa: CASRLGGGDYGYTF
j_call: TRBJ1-2; cdr3_length: 16; d_call: .; clone_size: .; v_call: TRBV3-1/TRBV3-2; cdr3_nt: TGTGCCAGCAGCCAAGATCGGGGGGTTGGGACGGGAGGCTACACCTTC; cdr3_aa: CASSQDRGVGTGGYTF
j_call: TRBJ1-2; cdr3_length: 13; d_call: .; clone_size: .; v_call: TRBV27; cdr3_nt: TGTGCCAGCACCACCGGGGGGGGCAATGGCTACACCTTC; cdr3_aa: CASTTGGGNGYTF
j_call: TRBJ1-3; cdr3_length: 17; d_call: .; clone_size: .; v_call: TRBV9; cdr3_nt: TGTGCCAGCAGCGTAGGGGGGGAGTCCCGCTCTGGAAACACCATATATTTT; cdr3_aa: CASSVGGESRSGNTIYF
j_call: TRBJ1-1; cdr3_length: 13; d_call: .; clone_size: once; v_call: TRBV18; cdr3_nt: TGTGCCAGCTCACCAGGCAGGAACACTGAAGCTTTCTTT; cdr3_aa: CASSPGRNTEAFF
j_call: TRBJ1-5; cdr3_length: 16; d_call: TRBD1; clone_size: few; v_call: TRBV7-8; cdr3_nt: TGTGCCAGCAGCTTAGTGTACAGGGGGGGCAATCAGCCCCAGCATTTT; cdr3_aa: CASSLVYRGGNQPQHF
j_call: TRBJ1-2; cdr3_length: 14; d_call: TRBD1; clone_size: .; v_call: TRBV24-1; cdr3_nt: TGTGCCACCAGTGGGACAGGAACTTCCTATGGCTACACCTTC; cdr3_aa: CATSGTGTSYGYTF
j_call: TRBJ2-7; cdr3_length: 13; d_call: .; clone_size: .; v_call: TRBV12-3/TRBV12-4; cdr3_nt: TGTGCCAGCAGTTTGGGCAGCCTCGACGAGCAGTACTTC; cdr3_aa: CASSLGSLDEQYF
j_call: TRBJ1-1; cdr3_length: 13; d_call: .; clone_size: .; v_call: TRBV30; cdr3_nt: TGTGCCTGGACTCAGGCAGCGAACACTGAAGCTTTCTTT; cdr3_aa: CAWTQAANTEAFF
j_call: TRBJ2-3; cdr3_length: 17; d_call: TRBD1; clone_size: .; v_call: TRBV5-1; cdr3_nt: TGCGCCAGCAGCTTGGGTACAGGGGTCCCTTCCACAGATACGCAGTATTTT; cdr3_aa: CASSLGTGVPSTDTQYF
j_call: TRBJ2-7; cdr3_length: 12; d_call: .; clone_size: .; v_call: TRBV21-1; cdr3_nt: TGTGCCAGCAGCAAAGGGCGGCCAAAGCAGTACTTC; cdr3_aa: CASSKGRPKQYF
j_call: TRBJ1-6; cdr3_length: 15; d_call: TRBD1; clone_size: .; v_call: TRBV6-5; cdr3_nt: TGTGCCAGCAGTTACTCGGACAGGATGGATTCACCCCTCCACTTT; cdr3_aa: CASSYSDRMDSPLHF
j_call: TRBJ1-1; cdr3_length: 15; d_call: TRBD1; clone_size: .; v_call: TRBV6-1; cdr3_nt: TGTGCCAGCAGTGACCTAGGACAGGGAGTACCTGAAGCTTTCTTT; cdr3_aa: CASSDLGQGVPEAFF
j_call: TRBJ1-3; cdr3_length: 17; d_call: TRBD1; clone_size: .; v_call: TRBV12-5; cdr3_nt: TGTGCTAGTGGTTCCCAACACCAGGGGGGCTCTGGAAACACCATATATTTT; cdr3_aa: CASGSQHQGGSGNTIYF
j_call: TRBJ1-2; cdr3_length: 16; d_call: TRBD1; clone_size: .; v_call: TRBV2; cdr3_nt: TGTGCCAGCACTTCGGACAGGGGGACCCCTAACTATGGCTACACCTTC; cdr3_aa: CASTSDRGTPNYGYTF
j_call: TRBJ2-1; cdr3_length: 13; d_call: .; clone_size: .; v_call: TRBV10-1; cdr3_nt: TGCGCCAGCACGCCAGGGCTTGGTAATGAGCAGTTCTTC; cdr3_aa: CASTPGLGNEQFF
j_call: TRBJ2-3; cdr3_length: 12; d_call: .; clone_size: .; v_call: TRBV14; cdr3_nt: TGTGCCAGCAGCCCGGCAGGATTGACGCAGTATTTT; cdr3_aa: CASSPAGLTQYF
j_call: TRBJ2-7; cdr3_length: 15; d_call: TRBD2; clone_size: .; v_call: TRBV16; cdr3_nt: TGTGCCAGCAGCCAATCGGGGGGGAGCGCCTACGAGCAGTACTTC; cdr3_aa: CASSQSGGSAYEQYF
j_call: TRBJ1-1; cdr3_length: 14; d_call: .; clone_size: once; v_call: TRBV5-5; cdr3_nt: TGTGCCAGCAGCTTCGGAGAAGTGAACACTGAAGCTTTCTTT; cdr3_aa: CASSFGEVNTEAFF
j_call: TRBJ2-1; cdr3_length: 16; d_call: TRBD1; clone_size: .; v_call: TRBV6-5; cdr3_nt: TGTGCCAGCAGTTACTACTCGGGACAGGGGGCCGATGAGCAGTTCTTC; cdr3_aa: CASSYYSGQGADEQFF
j_call: TRBJ1-4; cdr3_length: 14; d_call: .; clone_size: .; v_call: TRBV29-1; cdr3_nt: TGCAGCGTTGAGTCACAGGGTGGGACTGAAAAACTGTTTTTT; cdr3_aa: CSVESQGGTEKLFF
j_call: TRBJ1-2; cdr3_length: 12; d_call: .; clone_size: .; v_call: TRBV12-3/TRBV12-4; cdr3_nt: TGTGCCAGCAGAACGGCGGGTACAGGCTACACCTTC; cdr3_aa: CASRTAGTGYTF